This TCR beta chain was documented in a study of beta chain features in type 1 diabetes. Study-wide points: All four CD4+ subsets of Type 1 diabetes patients contained TCRB CDR3s that were moderately but significantly shorter.

Expressed TCRB transcripts were sequenced, since all the RNA that had been isolated was reverse transcribed. TCRdb keeps only in-frame clones here, not all; method: immunoSEQ multiplex PCR. The repertoire has around 310,000 clones, 8% to 13% of them found once; the top ten carry 0.015%. Every single donor gave one heparinised blood draw, and these averaged about 116 mL. Via the markers CD45RO/CCR7/CD25/CD127/CD95/CD27, stem cell-like memory, regulatory, central memory and naive CD4+ cells were sorted. V lost 5 bases, J lost 5 bases, and 9 bases stayed unmatched. Germline values: CDR1 MDHEN, CDR2 SYDVKM. The CDR3 consists of 15 residues. As concerns this clone: Antigen specificity is unknown.

Sequencing was performed on naive CD4+ T cells from blood. This receptor was obtained from a woman between 25 and 40 years old in good health. This chain uses TRBV28 with TRBJ2-5; 9 bases align to TRBD1. CDR3 loop: CASSPNRGRGETQYF. The CDR3 nucleotides read TGTGCCAGCAGTCCCAACAGGGGGCGAGGGGAGACCCAGTACTTC.